The 9 T cell receptor beta chains in this list originate from one sample, sequenced in a study of cytomegalovirus exposure and HLA in healthy donors. PCR was performed using 60 Vbeta and 13 Jbeta primers. Data came from immunoSEQ multiplex PCR; TCRdb stores just in-frame clones and leaves some out. The sample shows 140,000 or so clones, roughly 80% of them seen only once. Sequencing used PBMCs. These receptors all stem from a man aged 35 to 55 in good health and CMV-seronegative.

The genes are TRBV29-1 and TRBJ1-2; D is perhaps TRBD1 (5 bases). Germline values: CDR1 SQVTM, CDR2 ANQGSEA. The CDR3 sequence is 12 residues long. Trimming stripped 1 base from V and 5 bases from J, with 8 bases between. The CDR3 reads CSVEAGGYGYTF. The CDR3 bases are TGCAGCGTTGAAGCGGGGGGATATGGCTACACCTTC.

This clone was detected once. The chain joins TRBV5-8 to TRBJ1-2; the D gene is possibly TRBD1 (6 bases). There are 15 residues in the CDR3. Germline CDR1 is SGHTS and CDR2 is YDEGEE. The V end was cut by 1 base, the J end by 5 bases, with 15 bases between. The CDR3 sequence: CASSLSARGSYGYTF. In DNA form, the CDR3 reads TGTGCCAGCAGCTTGTCAGCCAGGGGTTCTTATGGCTACACCTTC. Full variable domain (missing parts from reference TRBV5-8 and TRBJ1-2): EAGVTQSPTHLIKTRGQQATLRCSPISGHTSVYWYQQALGLGLQFLLWYDEGEERNRGNFPPRFSGRQFPNYSSELNVNALELEDSALYLCASSLSARGSYGYTFGSGTRLTVV.

The chain joins TRBV28 to TRBJ1-1; possible D gene TRBD1, 5 bases. The CDR3 is 11 residues long. Germline loops: CDR1 MDHEN, CDR2 SYDVKM. Trimming took 7 bases from V and 11 from J, leaving 14 bases between them. The CDR3 spells CASIVQGWAFF. In DNA form, the CDR3 reads TGTGCCAGCATCGTTCAGGGTTGGGCTTTCTTT. Looking up the rest from reference TRBV28 and TRBJ1-1 gives the full variable domain: DVKVTQSSRYLVKRTGEKVFLECVQDMDHENMFWYRQDPGLGLRLIYFSYDVKMKEKGDIPEGYSVSREKKERFSLILESASTNQTSMYLCASIVQGWAFFGQGTRLTVV.

The rearrangement joins TRBV5-1 to TRBJ1-4; D is undetermined. This CDR3 region has 15 residues. Per germline, CDR1 SGHRS and CDR2 YFSETQ. V was clipped by 0 bases and J by 7 bases, with 13 bases between them. CDR3 DNA: TGCGCCAGCAGCTTGGTAGGGTTGGGGAGTGAAAAACTGTTTTTT. Amino acids: CASSLVGLGSEKLFF.

This chain links TRBV9 with TRBJ2-5; TRBD2 matches 8 bases. V trimming: 6 bases; J trimming: 3 bases; junction bases outside the gene matches: 4. CDR1 is SGDLS and CDR2 is YYNGEE in the germline V gene. This CDR3 spans 13 amino acids. The CDR3 loop reads CASNALAEETQYF. The CDR3 DNA sequence: TGTGCCAGCAACGCACTAGCGGAAGAGACCCAGTACTTC.

V is TRBV11-1 and J is TRBJ2-6; D is ambiguous. Germline loops: CDR1 SGHAT, CDR2 FQDESV (reference sequence). Trimming removed 0 bases at V and 4 bases at J, with 4 bases between. The CDR3 contains 14 residues. CDR3 coding DNA: TGTGCCAGCAGCTTAGCGCAGGGGGCCAACGTCCTGACTTTC. This sequence encodes CASSLAQGANVLTF.

Note on this clone: The sample contains more than one DNA sequence encoding this CDR3. The J gene is TRBJ2-1, the V gene TRBV4-1, with a tentative D call TRBD2 (5 bases). V lost 1 base to trimming and J lost 4 bases, with 17 bases between them. CDR1 and CDR2 from the germline V gene are MGHRA and YSYEKL. CDR3 size: 17 residues. The CDR3 DNA reads as TGCGCCAGCAGCCAAGGGCCCCTTGGGCGGGTTTACAATGAGCAGTTCTTC. Translation: CASSQGPLGRVYNEQFF.

V usage is TRBV6-6 and J usage is TRBJ2-2; 9 nucleotides line up with TRBD1. Germline CDR1 reads MNHNY; CDR2 reads SVGAGI (reference sequence). The V and J ends lost 5 bases and 3 bases, in that order; junction bases with no gene match: 1. The CDR3 is 14 residues long. CDR3 DNA: TGTGCCAGCAGTCGGGACAGGGACACCGGGGAGCTGTTTTTT. Translating gives CASSRDRDTGELFF.

This chain joins TRBV11-2 and TRBJ2-7, with D maybe TRBD1 (6 bases). The ends were cut back, 7 bases at V and 5 bases at J, with 9 bases in the middle. From germline, CDR1 is SGHAT and CDR2 FQNNGV. The CDR3 is 11 residues long. The CDR3 region is CASTQGNEQYF. The DNA for the CDR3 is TGTGCCAGCACCCAGGGGAACGAGCAGTACTTC.